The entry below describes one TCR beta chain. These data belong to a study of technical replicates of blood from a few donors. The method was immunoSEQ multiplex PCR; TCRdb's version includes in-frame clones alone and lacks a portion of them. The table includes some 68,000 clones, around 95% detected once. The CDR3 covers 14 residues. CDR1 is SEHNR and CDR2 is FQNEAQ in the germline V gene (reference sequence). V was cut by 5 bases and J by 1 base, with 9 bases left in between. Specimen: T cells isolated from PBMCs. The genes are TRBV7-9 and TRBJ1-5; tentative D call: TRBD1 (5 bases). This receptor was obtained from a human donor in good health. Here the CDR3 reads CASSPTESNQPQHF. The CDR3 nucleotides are TGTGCCAGCAGCCCGACAGAGAGCAATCAGCCCCAGCATTTT.